This is a list of T cell receptor beta chains from one sample in a study of T cell repertoires in aging, cancer and after chemotherapy. TCRdb fed the multiplex PCR reads into MiXCR, producing one record per CDR3 protein. The data hold about 12,000 distinct CDR3 sequences, with 35% observed a single time. The sequenced sample consisted of blood. These receptors were collected from a human donor in good health. The donor label of this sample is uncertain. CDR3s include the opening cysteine and the closing phenylalanine or tryptophan. The D gene is left open where the match is weak. Only some rows state a clone size, as once, few, many or a class for expanded clones.

CDR3 DNA	CDR3 protein	V gene	D gene	J gene	clone size
TGTGCCTGGAGTGTCCTGACTAGCACAGATACGCAGTATTTT	CAWSVLTSTDTQYF	TRBV30	-	TRBJ2-3	few
TGTGCCAGTAGTCCCGGGTCCGAGCAGTACTTC	CASSPGSEQYF	TRBV19	-	TRBJ2-7	medium-sized
TGTGCCAGCCGTAGCGGGGGGGCAGATACGCAGTATTTT	CASRSGGADTQYF	TRBV6-5	TRBD2	TRBJ2-3	-
TGTGCCAGCAGTCAGGGGGCCGGTGAAGCTTTCTTT	CASSQGAGEAFF	TRBV12-3/TRBV12-4	TRBD1	TRBJ1-1	-
TGTGCCAGTAGTATAGCGGACTCTGGCTACGAGCAGTACTTC	CASSIADSGYEQYF	TRBV19	-	TRBJ2-7	few
TGTGCCAGCAGTGACTCGACAGGGGAGGCAGATACGCAGTATTTT	CASSDSTGEADTQYF	TRBV6-5	TRBD1	TRBJ2-3	-
TGTGCCAGTAGTATATCCGGGACTTCTTACTACGAGCAGTACTTC	CASSISGTSYYEQYF	TRBV19	-	TRBJ2-7	few
TGTGCCTGGAGTGCCCAACAGGGTCCATTTTTCCATTCACCCCTCCACTTT	CAWSAQQGPFFHSPLHF	TRBV30	-	TRBJ1-6	-
TGTGCCAGCAGGGAAGGCGGGGCGACTGGCACCGGGGAGCTGTTTTTT	CASREGGATGTGELFF	TRBV12-3/TRBV12-4	-	TRBJ2-2	-
TGTGCCACCAGTAGGGACAGGGTAAGAGAGACCCAGTACTTC	CATSRDRVRETQYF	TRBV24-1	TRBD1	TRBJ2-5	-
TGTGCCAGCAGTCGGGACGGATCCTATAATTCACCCCTCCACTTT	CASSRDGSYNSPLHF	TRBV6-5	-	TRBJ1-6	few
TGCAGCGCCCGGACAGGAGGGGGTAATGGCTACACCTTC	CSARTGGGNGYTF	TRBV29-1	TRBD1	TRBJ1-2	-